Below are 3 T cell receptor beta chains sequenced from a single sample in a study of T cell repertoires in cytomegalovirus infection. TCRdb re-called the reads through MiXCR, storing one row per CDR3 protein. The table includes about 130,000 distinct CDR3 sequences, 20% to 30% detected once. Their specific antigens are unknown. Sequenced material: PBMCs, sequenced either directly or after in vitro stimulation (not recorded which). These receptors were obtained from a human donor in good health (CMV status not recorded). Some clones in this sample may be carry-over from other donors' samples.

J is TRBJ2-3 and V is TRBV7-2; D possibly matches TRBD1 or TRBD2 (5 bases each). The CDR3 totals 15 residues. Trimming pared 7 bases from V and 6 bases from J, leaving 20 bases between. In germline, CDR1 is SGHTA, CDR2 FQGNSA. The CDR3 loop is CASINSGTAQDTQYF. As DNA, the CDR3 is TGTGCCAGCATCAATTCGGGGACGGCCCAGGATACGCAGTATTTT.

V gene TRBV20-1 combines with J gene TRBJ2-6; the match to TRBD1 covers 7 bases. V was clipped by 5 bases and J by 0 bases; unmatched bases: 7. This CDR3 is built from 16 residues. CDR1 is DFQATT, CDR2 SNEGSKA, per germline (reference sequence). The CDR3 coding sequence is TGCAGTGCTTGGGACAGTCCTGGCTCTGGGGCCAACGTCCTGACTTTC. It translates to CSAWDSPGSGANVLTF.

Only a few counts were recorded for this clonotype. DNA for the CDR3: TGTGCCAGCAGTTACCAGTCTAGCGGTGAGCAGTTCTTC. It is translated as CASSYQSSGEQFF. V gene TRBV6-2 or TRBV6-3 combines with J gene TRBJ2-1; TRBD2 matches 7 bases. In germline, CDR1 is MNHEY, CDR2 SVGEGT. V gave up 2 bases and J gave up 9 bases; unmatched junction bases: 4. The CDR3 consists of 13 residues.